The present T cell receptor (beta chain) was sequenced within a study of blood T cell repertoires in COVID-19. Across the study: Material from acute and convalescent COVID-19 was sourced from the United States, Italy and Spain.

Germline CDR1 and CDR2: SEHNR and FQNEAQ (reference sequence). This CDR3 region has 14 residues. As processed by the authors: Reference gene primer amplification gave estimated nucleated cell counts. Libraries were prepared by immunoSEQ multiplex PCR; TCRdb keeps only in-frame clonotypes and omits some of them. V and J calls and clone size come straight from that table; D and trimming were deduced from the DNA. The sample holds 45,000 to 55,000 clones, about 90% seen once. This clone turned up a few times. This TCR derives from a human donor in a cohort sampled during active COVID-19. The chain joins TRBV7-9 to TRBJ2-7; D gene uncertain. The sample was peripheral blood. CDR3 sequence reads: CATTNRASPYEQYF. CDR3 DNA: TGTGCGACAACAAATCGAGCTTCCCCCTACGAGCAGTACTTC.